Detailed here is one T cell receptor beta chain. The data were taken from a study of blood T cell repertoires in COVID-19. Study details: Samples of COVID-19 (acute and convalescent) were obtained from the United States, Italy and Spain. In each case, the material was cDNA or gDNA derived from T cells, B-cell-depleted T cells, or PBMCs.

Trimming took off 1 base at V and 5 bases at J, with 20 bases between the two ends. Per the germline V gene, CDR1 is LNHNV and CDR2 is YYDKDF (reference sequence). This CDR3 spans 17 amino acids. Cohorts were determined from participant-reported clinical history. The data were produced by immunoSEQ multiplex PCR, yet TCRdb's version contains in-frame clones alone and is incomplete. The profile covers 200,000 to 250,000 clones, with around four fifths appearing a single time and 15% taken by the ten largest. The J gene is TRBJ2-5, the V gene TRBV15, with D possibly being TRBD2 (7 bases). Material for sequencing was PBMCs or T cells enriched from blood (not recorded which). The sequence was collected from a man aged 40-50 years who had recovered from COVID-19. CDR3 residues: CATSRGGGGGALETQYF. For the CDR3, the DNA is TGTGCCACCAGCAGAGGGGGGGGCGGTGGGGCTTTGGAGACCCAGTACTTC.